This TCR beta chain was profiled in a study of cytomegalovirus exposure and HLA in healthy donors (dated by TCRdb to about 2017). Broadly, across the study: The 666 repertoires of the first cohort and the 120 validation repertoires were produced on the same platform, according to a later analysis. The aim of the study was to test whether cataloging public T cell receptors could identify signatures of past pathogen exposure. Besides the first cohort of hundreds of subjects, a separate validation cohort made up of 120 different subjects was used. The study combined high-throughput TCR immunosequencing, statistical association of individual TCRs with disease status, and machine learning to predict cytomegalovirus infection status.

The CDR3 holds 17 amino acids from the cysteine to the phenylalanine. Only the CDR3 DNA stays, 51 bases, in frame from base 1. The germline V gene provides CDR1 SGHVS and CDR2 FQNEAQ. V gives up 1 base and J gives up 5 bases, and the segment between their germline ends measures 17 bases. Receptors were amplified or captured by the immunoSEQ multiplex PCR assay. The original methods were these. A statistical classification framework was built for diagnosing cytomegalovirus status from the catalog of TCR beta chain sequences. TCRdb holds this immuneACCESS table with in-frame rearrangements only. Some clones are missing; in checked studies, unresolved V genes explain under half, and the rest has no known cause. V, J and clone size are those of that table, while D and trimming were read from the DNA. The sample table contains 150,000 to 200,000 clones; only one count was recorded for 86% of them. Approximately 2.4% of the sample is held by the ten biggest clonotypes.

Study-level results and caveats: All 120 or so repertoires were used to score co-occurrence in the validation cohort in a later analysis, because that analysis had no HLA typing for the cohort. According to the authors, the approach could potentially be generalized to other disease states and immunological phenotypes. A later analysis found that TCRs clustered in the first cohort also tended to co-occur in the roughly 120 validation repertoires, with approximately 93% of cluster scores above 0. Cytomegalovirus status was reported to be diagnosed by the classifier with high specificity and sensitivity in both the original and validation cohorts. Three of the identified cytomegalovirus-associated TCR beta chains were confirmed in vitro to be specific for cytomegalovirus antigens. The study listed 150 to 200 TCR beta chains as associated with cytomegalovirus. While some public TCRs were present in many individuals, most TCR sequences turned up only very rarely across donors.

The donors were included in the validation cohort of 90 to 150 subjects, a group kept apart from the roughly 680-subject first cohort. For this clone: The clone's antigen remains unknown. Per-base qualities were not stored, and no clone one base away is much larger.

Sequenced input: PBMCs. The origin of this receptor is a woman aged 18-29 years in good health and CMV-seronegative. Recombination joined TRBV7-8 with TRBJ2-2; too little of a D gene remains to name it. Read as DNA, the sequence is TGTGCCAGCAGCTTAGGGCTGGTTGCGGAGAGTACCGGGGAGCTGTTTTTT. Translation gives CASSLGLVAESTGELFF.